The 3 T cell receptor beta chains below come from one sample, sequenced in a study of tissue T cells after allogeneic stem cell transplantation. The time point was: mouse harvest day 7 after allogeneic transplant. Tail vein injection delivered 10^7 T-cell-depleted bone marrow cells and 10^6 splenic CD5+ T cells. Libraries were prepared by immunoSEQ multiplex PCR; TCRdb keeps only in-frame clonotypes and omits some of them. The table records several thousand clones, roughly 46% of them present only once. Sequenced: gut tissue. Receptor source: a female BALB/c mouse given C57BL/6 T cells with graft-versus-host disease after an allogeneic hematopoietic cell transplant.

With respect to this clone: Each gene name is a mouse one. From the germline J gene comes the end of the CDR3, since the read stops 1 residue before it. The V gene is TRBV13-1, the J gene TRBJ2-3; D ambiguous. The V gene's germline CDR1 is NSHNY and CDR2 SYGAGN. This CDR3 spans 11 amino acids. V was trimmed by 3 bases and J by 6 bases, leaving 5 bases between them. CDR3: CASSGSETLYF. CDR3 DNA (partial): TGTGCCAGCAGTGGTTCCGAAACGCTGTAT.

Comments on this clone: Gene labels here are mouse ones. Read sequence stops 1 residue before the CDR3 end, and the germline J gene provides the missing end. The gene calls are TRBV26 and TRBJ2-5; TRBD1 aligns across 10 bases. The CDR3 totals 15 residues. After removal of 2 bases from V and 6 bases from J, the junction contained 5 bases not matched to a gene. In germline, CDR1 is KGHPV, CDR2 FQNQEV (reference sequence). The CDR3 region is CASSLPGQGKDTQYF. Incomplete CDR3 DNA: TGTGCCAGCAGTCTGCCGGGACAGGGGAAGGACACCCAGTAC.

About this clone: Any gene name here is a mouse gene name. The DNA ends 1 residue before the CDR3 does, and the rest of the CDR3 is filled in from the germline J gene. The chain couples TRBV15 to TRBJ2-5; TRBD2 is a possible D gene (6 bases). Germline assignment: CDR1 SGHND and CDR2 FRSKSL. V was cut by 4 bases and J by 6 bases, with 8 bases left in between. This CDR3 is built from 12 residues. The part of the CDR3 DNA that was read is TGTGCCAGCAGTTCGGGGGGTGACACCCAGTAC. This sequence encodes CASSSGGDTQY. The entire CDR3 protein reads CASSSGGDTQYF.